Given below is one T cell receptor (beta chain) in context. The CDR3 end lies 3 residues beyond the end of the read and is filled in from the germline J gene. This sample was included in a study of T cells in women clearing cervical HPV infection. Overall study context: Case blood drawn at lesion detection; control blood after infection cleared.

The CDR3 runs to 14 residues. Per germline, CDR1 MNHNS and CDR2 SASEGT. This table comes from immunoSEQ multiplex PCR, and its TCRdb copy is limited to in-frame clones, with some not included. The sample's table shows 40,000 to 60,000 clones. The gene calls are TRBV6-1 and TRBJ2-4, with 7 bases fitting TRBD1. Sequenced material: blood buffy coat. This clonotype was sampled from a woman aged 18 to 75 with a cervical HPV16 infection that either progressed to CIN3+ or cleared (not recorded which). CDR3 residues: CASSDGQDYYGQYF. The DNA read from the CDR3 is TGTGCCAGCAGTGACGGACAGGATTACTATGGT.